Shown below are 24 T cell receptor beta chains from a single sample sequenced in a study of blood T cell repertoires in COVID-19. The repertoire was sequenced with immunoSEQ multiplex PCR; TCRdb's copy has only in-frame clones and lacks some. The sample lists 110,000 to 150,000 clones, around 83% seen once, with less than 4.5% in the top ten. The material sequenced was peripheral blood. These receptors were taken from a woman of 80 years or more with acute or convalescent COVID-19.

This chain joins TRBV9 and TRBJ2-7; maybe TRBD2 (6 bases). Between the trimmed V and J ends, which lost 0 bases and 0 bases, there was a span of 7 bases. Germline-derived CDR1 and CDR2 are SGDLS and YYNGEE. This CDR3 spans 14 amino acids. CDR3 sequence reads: CASSVGRGSYEQYF. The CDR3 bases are TGTGCCAGCAGCGTAGGGCGGGGCTCCTACGAGCAGTACTTC.

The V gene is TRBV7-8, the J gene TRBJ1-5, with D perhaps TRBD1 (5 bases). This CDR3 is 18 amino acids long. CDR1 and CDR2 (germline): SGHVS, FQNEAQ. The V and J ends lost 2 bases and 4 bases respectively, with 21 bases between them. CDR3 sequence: CASSLWGRRQGLNQPQHF. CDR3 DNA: TGTGCCAGCAGCTTATGGGGTCGTCGGCAGGGTCTAAATCAGCCCCAGCATTTT.

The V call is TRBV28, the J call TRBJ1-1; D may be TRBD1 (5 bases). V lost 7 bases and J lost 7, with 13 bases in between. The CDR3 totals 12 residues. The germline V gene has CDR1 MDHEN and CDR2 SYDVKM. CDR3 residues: CASNSGVREAFF. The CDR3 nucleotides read TGTGCCAGCAATTCGGGGGTGCGTGAAGCTTTCTTT.

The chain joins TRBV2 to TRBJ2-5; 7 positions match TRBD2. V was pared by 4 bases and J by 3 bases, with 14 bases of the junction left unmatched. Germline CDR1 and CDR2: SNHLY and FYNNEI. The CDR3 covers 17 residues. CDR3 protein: CASSGAGVILWEETQYF. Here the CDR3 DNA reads TGTGCCAGCAGTGGGGCGGGAGTTATATTGTGGGAAGAGACCCAGTACTTC.

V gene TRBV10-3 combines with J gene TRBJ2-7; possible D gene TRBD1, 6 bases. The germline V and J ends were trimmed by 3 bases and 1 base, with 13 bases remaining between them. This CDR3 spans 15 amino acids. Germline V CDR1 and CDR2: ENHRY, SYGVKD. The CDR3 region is CAISETGMGSYEQYF. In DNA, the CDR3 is TGTGCCATCAGTGAAACAGGGATGGGTTCCTACGAGCAGTACTTC.

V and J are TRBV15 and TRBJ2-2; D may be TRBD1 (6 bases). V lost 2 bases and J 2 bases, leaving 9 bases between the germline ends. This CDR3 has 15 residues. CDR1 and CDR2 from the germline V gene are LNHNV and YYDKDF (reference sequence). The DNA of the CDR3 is TGTGCCACCAGCAGAACAGGGTTCAACACCGGGGAGCTGTTTTTT. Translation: CATSRTGFNTGELFF.

The CDR3 nucleotides are TGTGCCAGCAGTGTAACAGGGGGTGCCCGGAACACTGAAGCTTTCTTT. It yields the protein CASSVTGGARNTEAFF. The gene calls are TRBV27 and TRBJ1-1; 8 bases line up with TRBD1. The V and J ends lost 5 bases and 1 base, in that order; junction bases with no gene match: 9. Germline V lookup: CDR1 MNHEY, CDR2 SMNVEV (reference sequence). This CDR3 has 16 amino acids.

The CDR3 region is CASSDRGYNEKLFF. The CDR3 DNA sequence: TGTGCCAGCAGTGACAGGGGCTATAATGAAAAACTGTTTTTT. J is TRBJ1-4 and V is TRBV6-1; TRBD1 is a possible D gene (6 bases). The CDR3 totals 14 residues. Germline V gives CDR1 MNHNS, CDR2 SASEGT. The V end was cut by 3 bases, the J end by 4 bases, with 9 bases between.

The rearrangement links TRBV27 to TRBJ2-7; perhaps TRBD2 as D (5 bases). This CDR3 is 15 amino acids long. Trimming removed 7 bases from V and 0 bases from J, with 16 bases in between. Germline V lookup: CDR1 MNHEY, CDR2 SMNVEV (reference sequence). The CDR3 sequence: CASTAPSGSSYEQYF. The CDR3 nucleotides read TGTGCCAGCACCGCCCCGTCGGGGAGCTCCTACGAGCAGTACTTC.

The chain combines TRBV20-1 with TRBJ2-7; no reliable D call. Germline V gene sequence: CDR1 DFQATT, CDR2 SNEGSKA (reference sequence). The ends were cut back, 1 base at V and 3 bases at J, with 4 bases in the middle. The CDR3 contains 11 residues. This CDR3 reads CSARASYEQYF. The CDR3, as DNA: TGCAGTGCTAGAGCTAGCTACGAGCAGTACTTC.

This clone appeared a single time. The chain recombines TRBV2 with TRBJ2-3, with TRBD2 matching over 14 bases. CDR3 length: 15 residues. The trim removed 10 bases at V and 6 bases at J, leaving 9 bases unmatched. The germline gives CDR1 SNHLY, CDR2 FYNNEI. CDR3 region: CAKTRTSGGPDTQYF. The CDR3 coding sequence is TGTGCCAAGACGAGGACTAGCGGGGGGCCGGATACGCAGTATTTT.

The CDR3 loop reads CASSQDTIGGGNQPQHF. For the CDR3, the DNA is TGTGCCAGCAGCCAAGATACAATTGGGGGCGGCAATCAGCCCCAGCATTTT. The J gene is TRBJ1-5, the V gene TRBV3-1 (or the pseudogene TRBV3-2), with a tentative D call TRBD1 (6 bases). Deletions cut 0 bases from V and 2 bases from J, with 14 bases between. The CDR3 extends over 17 amino acids. Germline V gene lookup returns CDR1 LGHDT and CDR2 YNNKEL (reference sequence).

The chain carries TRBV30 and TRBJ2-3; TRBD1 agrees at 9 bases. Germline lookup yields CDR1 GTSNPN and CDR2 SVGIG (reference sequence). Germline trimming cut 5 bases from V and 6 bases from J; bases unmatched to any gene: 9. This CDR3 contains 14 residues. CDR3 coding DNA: TGTGCCTGGGAATGGACAGGGGTTGGGGATACGCAGTATTTT. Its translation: CAWEWTGVGDTQYF.

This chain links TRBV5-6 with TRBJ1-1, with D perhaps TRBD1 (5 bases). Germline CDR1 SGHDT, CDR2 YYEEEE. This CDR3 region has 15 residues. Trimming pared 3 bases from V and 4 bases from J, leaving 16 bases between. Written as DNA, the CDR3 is TGTGCCAGCAGCTCGGCTAGGGGTTGGAGCACTGAAGCTTTCTTT. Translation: CASSSARGWSTEAFF. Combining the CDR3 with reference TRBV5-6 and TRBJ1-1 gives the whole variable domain DAGVTQSPTHLIKTRGQQVTLRCSPKSGHDTVSWYQQALGQGPQFIFQYYEEEERQRGNFPDRFSGHQFPNYSSELNVNALLLGDSALYLCASSSARGWSTEAFFGQGTRLTVV.

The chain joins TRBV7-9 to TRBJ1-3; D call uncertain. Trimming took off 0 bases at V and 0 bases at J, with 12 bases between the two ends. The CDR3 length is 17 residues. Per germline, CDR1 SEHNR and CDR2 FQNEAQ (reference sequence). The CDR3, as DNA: TGTGCCAGCAGCTTAGCGACGACTACACTCTCTGGAAACACCATATATTTT. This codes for CASSLATTTLSGNTIYF.

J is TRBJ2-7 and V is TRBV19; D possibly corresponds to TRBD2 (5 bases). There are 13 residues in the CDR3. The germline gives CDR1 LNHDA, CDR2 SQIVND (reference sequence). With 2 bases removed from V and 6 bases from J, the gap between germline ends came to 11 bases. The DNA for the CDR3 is TGTGCCAGTAGTATATTCATCGGGGTCGAGCAGTACTTC. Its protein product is CASSIFIGVEQYF.

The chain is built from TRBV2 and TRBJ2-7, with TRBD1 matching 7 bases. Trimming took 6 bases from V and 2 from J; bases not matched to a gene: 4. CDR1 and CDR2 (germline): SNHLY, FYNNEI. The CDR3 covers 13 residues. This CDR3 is CASSLTGAYEQYF. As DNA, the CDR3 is TGTGCCAGCAGCCTAACAGGGGCCTACGAGCAGTACTTC.

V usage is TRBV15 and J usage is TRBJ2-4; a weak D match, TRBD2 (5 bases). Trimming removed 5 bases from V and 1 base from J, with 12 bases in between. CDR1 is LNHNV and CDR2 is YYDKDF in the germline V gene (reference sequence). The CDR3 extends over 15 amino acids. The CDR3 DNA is TGTGCCACCAGCGTGAGGGTGTGGGCCAAAAACATTCAGTACTTC. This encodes CATSVRVWAKNIQYF.

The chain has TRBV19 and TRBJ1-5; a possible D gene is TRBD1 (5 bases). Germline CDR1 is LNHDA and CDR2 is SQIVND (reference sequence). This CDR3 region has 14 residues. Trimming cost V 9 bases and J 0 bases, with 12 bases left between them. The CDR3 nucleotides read TGTGCCAGCTCAGGGTACCCTAGCAATCAGCCCCAGCATTTT. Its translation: CASSGYPSNQPQHF.

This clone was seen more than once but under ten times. In nucleotides, the CDR3 is TGTGCCAGAAGCCCCGAGTGGACAGGGGTTTTCGCGCAGTACTTC. Amino acid sequence: CARSPEWTGVFAQYF. This sequence joins TRBV5-3 and TRBJ2-7, with 9 nucleotides matching TRBD1. TRBV5-3 is noted as an ORF with a role that remains uncertain. This CDR3 comprises 15 residues. With V trimmed by 4 bases and J by 9 bases, 14 bases remained unmatched.

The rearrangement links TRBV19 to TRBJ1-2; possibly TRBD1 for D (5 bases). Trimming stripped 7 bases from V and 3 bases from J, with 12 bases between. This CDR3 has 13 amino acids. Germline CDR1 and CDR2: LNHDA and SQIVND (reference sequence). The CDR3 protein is CASTTGADYGYTF. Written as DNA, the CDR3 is TGTGCCAGTACCACAGGAGCCGACTATGGCTACACCTTC.

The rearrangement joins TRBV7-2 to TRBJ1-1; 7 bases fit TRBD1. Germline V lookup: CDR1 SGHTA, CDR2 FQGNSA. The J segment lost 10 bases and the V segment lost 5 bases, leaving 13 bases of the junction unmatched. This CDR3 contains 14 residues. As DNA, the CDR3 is TGTGCCAGCAGCCCTACTTCTCGACAGGGAGTAGCTTTCTTT. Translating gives CASSPTSRQGVAFF.

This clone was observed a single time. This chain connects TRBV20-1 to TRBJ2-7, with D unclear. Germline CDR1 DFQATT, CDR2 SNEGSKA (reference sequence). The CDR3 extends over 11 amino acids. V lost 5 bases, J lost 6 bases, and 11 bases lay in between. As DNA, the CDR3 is TGCAGTGCTCCTACTACCCTCGAGCAGTACTTC. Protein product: CSAPTTLEQYF.

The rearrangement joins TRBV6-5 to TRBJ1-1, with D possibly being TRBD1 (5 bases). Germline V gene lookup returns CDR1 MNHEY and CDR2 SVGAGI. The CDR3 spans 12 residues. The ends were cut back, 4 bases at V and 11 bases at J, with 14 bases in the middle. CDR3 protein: CASSLGGGNAFF. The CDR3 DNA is TGTGCCAGCAGTTTGGGGGGAGGGAATGCTTTCTTT.